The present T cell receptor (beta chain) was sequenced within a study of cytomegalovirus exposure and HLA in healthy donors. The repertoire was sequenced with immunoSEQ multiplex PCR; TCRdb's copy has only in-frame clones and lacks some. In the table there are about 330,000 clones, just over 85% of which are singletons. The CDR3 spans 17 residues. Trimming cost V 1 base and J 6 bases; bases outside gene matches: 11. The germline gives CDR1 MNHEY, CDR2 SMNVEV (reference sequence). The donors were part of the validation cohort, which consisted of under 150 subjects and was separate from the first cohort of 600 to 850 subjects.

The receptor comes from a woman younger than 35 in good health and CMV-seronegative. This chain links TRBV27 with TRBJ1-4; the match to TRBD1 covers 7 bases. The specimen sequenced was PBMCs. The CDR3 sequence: CASSLYGSAGTDEKLFF. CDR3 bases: TGTGCCAGCAGTTTATATGGTTCCGCCGGGACAGATGAAAAACTGTTTTTT.